This T cell receptor (beta chain) was identified in a study of beta chain features in type 1 diabetes (dated by TCRdb to 2016 to 2019). Regarding the complete study: No differences in mean age, gender distribution, total cell number or subset yield were found between patients and healthy donors. Across all samples, some 99 million sorted cells were examined, and cell number per subset correlated strongly with RNA yield. The study compared TCRB repertoires of sorted circulating CD4+ T cell subsets between recently diagnosed type 1 diabetes patients and matched healthy donors. Naive and central memory subsets were obtained from all 30 or so donors, but regulatory and stem cell-like memory subsets were isolated from only 8 patients and about 8 healthy donors. The investigation overall reported the following: Because cDNA rather than genomic DNA was sequenced, highly expressing activated cells could have been over-represented, although no difference in activation and CD3 levels was found between groups. Naive, central memory and regulatory TCRB repertoires appeared to be more alike among patients than among healthy donors. PCR might favor shorter templates, but patient and control samples were amplified and corrected together, so any skew would affect both groups equally. At VDJ recombination sites, type 1 diabetes patients had fewer insertions and more deleted nucleotides, which implies abnormalities in thymic rearrangement. HLA sub-analyses involved small numbers of individuals, so any influence of HLA type on TCRB rearrangement remained unresolved. Type 1 diabetes patients showed a moderate but significant shortening of TCRB CDR3 length in all four CD4+ subsets.

The entire isolated RNA was reverse transcribed using the High Capacity cDNA Reverse Transcription Kit, and thus expressed TCRB transcripts were sequenced. Deep immunoSEQ sequencing was performed on naive, central memory and regulatory T cell samples, with an average of roughly 3.3 million total reads per sample. After sorted cells were lysed in RLT buffer, RNA was extracted with DNase-treated RNeasy Micro or Mini kits, with the choice depending on cell number. To prevent cross-contamination, every cell subset was processed on its own, while patient and healthy donor samples were processed together. Using the immunoSEQ multiplex PCR, TCRB sequences were amplified from cDNA into 87-bp fragments spanning the CDR3 region. Amplicons were sequenced on the Illumina HiSeq platform. The authors' pipeline ran thus. Synthetic template baselines were used to correct PCR bias computationally, reads within Hamming distance 2 were collapsed together, and singletons that could not be merged were discarded. Reads were aligned against IMGT so that V, D and J genes, CDR3 length and insertions or deletions at six rearrangement sites could be assigned. Clonotype counts were normalized to sorted cell number within each subset before computing true diversity and Gini coefficients with the tcR R package. The overlap coefficient, calculated on TCRB nucleotide sequences, was used to measure repertoire sharing. As a proxy for the pre-selection repertoire, out-of-frame TCRB sequences from naive cells were analyzed. TCRdb retrieved this table from immuneACCESS and kept in-frame rearrangements only. Not all clones are present; in checked studies, unresolved V genes account for under half, and no reason is known for the remainder. The V and J calls and clone size were taken over from that table, and D and trimming were inferred from the DNA. The sample contains more than 300,000 clones, around 13% of them found a single time. The ten largest make up under 0.02% of the sample.

In the germline V gene, CDR1 corresponds to MDHEN and CDR2 to SYDVKM. The cysteine opens and the phenylalanine closes a CDR3 of 13 amino acids. CDR3 DNA only is kept here, 39 bases in frame from base 1. V lost 2 bases and J lost 9 bases; the stretch between them is 14 bases long. A single peripheral blood draw of 95 to 150 mL on average was collected from each donor into heparinised tubes. Naive, central memory, regulatory and stem cell-like memory CD4+ T cells were sorted on a BD FACSAria II using a panel including CD45RO, CCR7, CD25, CD127, CD95 and CD27. Purity was above 95% for every sorted population. PBMCs were isolated immediately by Lymphoprep density gradient centrifugation and stained directly without culture. So that batch effects would be minimized, each experiment stained and sorted samples in pairs, pairing one healthy donor with one patient. In its sample, this clone was seen once. Which antigen it targets is not known. Within one base of it there is no much larger clone, and no base qualities were kept.

This sequence originates from a man between 18 and 29 years old in good health. Recombination linked TRBV28 to TRBJ2-7; TRBD2 is possibly the D segment (6 matching bases). Sequenced: naive CD4+ T cells from blood. The cell subset or site label for this specimen denotes: true naive CD4+ T cells. CDR3 loop: CASSLISGVGQYF. The base sequence is TGTGCCAGCAGTTTAATATCGGGGGTTGGGCAGTACTTC.